The clone carrying this T cell receptor beta chain was seen only a few times. Unmatched junction bases numbered 9, after V lost 1 base and J lost 8 bases. Germline V lookup: CDR1 SNHLY, CDR2 FYNNEI. CDR3 size: 16 residues. The sample is drawn from a study of identical twins. Using its own MiXCR run on the 5' RACE reads, TCRdb lists one record per CDR3 protein. In the table there are a few hundred thousand distinct CDR3 sequences, under 8.5% of which are singletons. This sample also belongs to another study, concerning T cells expressing NK-cell markers.

The source of this sequence is a woman aged 18-29 years in good health. The sample taken for sequencing was CD8+ T cells sorted from blood. The genes are TRBV2 and TRBJ2-1, with TRBD2 identical over 9 bases. The DNA of the CDR3 is TGTGCCAGCAGTGAAGACGCTGCGGGAGGGTTCGATGAGCAGTTCTTC. It translates to CASSEDAAGGFDEQFF.